This T cell receptor beta chain emerged from a study of siplizumab effects on memory and regulatory T cells. As regards this clone: Its antigen is undetermined.

Only in-frame clones appear in the TCRdb table, and some are missing; sequencing was by immunoSEQ multiplex PCR. The repertoire has around 110,000 clones, about 95% of them found once; the top ten carry roughly 1.5%. Germline V CDR1 and CDR2: MNHEY, SVGAGI. V was cut by 6 bases and J by 1 base, with 12 bases left in between. This CDR3 is built from 14 residues. Notes on the study in general: Siplizumab gave mappable alloreactive CD4+ clones an average Treg-derived fraction of less than 75%, against roughly 29% in controls. Naive T cells seemed more diverse than memory cells and seemed major alloresponse contributors.

The specimen was non-Treg CD4+ T cells sorted from blood. The chain combines TRBV6-5 with TRBJ1-1; D might be TRBD1 (6 bases). The receptor's source is a human donor in good health. CDR3 sequence: CASRLQGGNTEAFF. The DNA of the CDR3 is TGTGCCAGCAGGCTACAGGGAGGGAACACTGAAGCTTTCTTT.